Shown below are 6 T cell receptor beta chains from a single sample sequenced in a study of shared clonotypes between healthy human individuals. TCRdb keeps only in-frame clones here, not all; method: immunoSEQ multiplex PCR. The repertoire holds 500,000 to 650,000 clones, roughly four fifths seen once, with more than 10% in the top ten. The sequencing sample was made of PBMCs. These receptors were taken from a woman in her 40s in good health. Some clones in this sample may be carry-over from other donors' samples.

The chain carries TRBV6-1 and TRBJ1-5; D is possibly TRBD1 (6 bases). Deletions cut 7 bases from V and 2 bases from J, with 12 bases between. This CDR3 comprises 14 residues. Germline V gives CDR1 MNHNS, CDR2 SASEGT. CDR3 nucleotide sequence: TGTGCCAGCAACACAGGGTGGGGCAATCAGCCCCAGCATTTT. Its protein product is CASNTGWGNQPQHF.

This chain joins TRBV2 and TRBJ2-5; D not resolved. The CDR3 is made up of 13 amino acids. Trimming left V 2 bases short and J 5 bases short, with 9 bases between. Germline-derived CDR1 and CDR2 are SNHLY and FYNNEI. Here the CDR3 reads CASSETDEETQYF. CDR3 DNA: TGTGCCAGCAGTGAAACTGACGAGGAGACCCAGTACTTC. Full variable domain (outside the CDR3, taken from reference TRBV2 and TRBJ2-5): EPEVTQTPSHQVTQMGQEVILRCVPISNHLYFYWYRQILGQKVEFLVSFYNNEISEKSEIFDDQFSVERPDGSNFTLKIRSTKLEDSAMYFCASSETDEETQYFGPGTRLLVL.

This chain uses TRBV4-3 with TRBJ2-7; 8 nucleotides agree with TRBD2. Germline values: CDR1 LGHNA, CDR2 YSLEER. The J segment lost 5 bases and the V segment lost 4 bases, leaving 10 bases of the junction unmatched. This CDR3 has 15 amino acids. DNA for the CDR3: TGCGCCAGCAGCCGCCAAGCGGGAGCGGGGAACGAGCAGTACTTC. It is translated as CASSRQAGAGNEQYF.

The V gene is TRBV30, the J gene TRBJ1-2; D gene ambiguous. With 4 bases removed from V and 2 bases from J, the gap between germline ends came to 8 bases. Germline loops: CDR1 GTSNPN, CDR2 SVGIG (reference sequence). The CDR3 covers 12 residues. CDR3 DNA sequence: TGTGCCTGGAAAGTTCGGAACTATGGCTACACCTTC. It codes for CAWKVRNYGYTF.

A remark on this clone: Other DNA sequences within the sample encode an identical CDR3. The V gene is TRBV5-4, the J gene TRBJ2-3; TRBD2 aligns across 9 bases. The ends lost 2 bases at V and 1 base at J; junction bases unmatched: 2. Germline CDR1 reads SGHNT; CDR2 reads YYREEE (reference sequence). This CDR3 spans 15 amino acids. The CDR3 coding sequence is TGTGCCAGCAGCTTAAGGACTAGCGGCACAGATACGCAGTATTTT. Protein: CASSLRTSGTDTQYF.

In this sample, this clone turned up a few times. CDR3 amino acids: CASSTQTSSSYNEQFF. The CDR3 DNA is TGTGCCAGTAGTACGCAAACTAGCTCCTCCTACAATGAGCAGTTCTTC. The chain uses TRBV19 and TRBJ2-1; a possible D gene is TRBD2 (6 bases). Per the germline V gene, CDR1 is LNHDA and CDR2 is SQIVND (reference sequence). Trimming removed 4 bases at V and 0 bases at J, with 13 bases between. The CDR3 runs 16 residues.